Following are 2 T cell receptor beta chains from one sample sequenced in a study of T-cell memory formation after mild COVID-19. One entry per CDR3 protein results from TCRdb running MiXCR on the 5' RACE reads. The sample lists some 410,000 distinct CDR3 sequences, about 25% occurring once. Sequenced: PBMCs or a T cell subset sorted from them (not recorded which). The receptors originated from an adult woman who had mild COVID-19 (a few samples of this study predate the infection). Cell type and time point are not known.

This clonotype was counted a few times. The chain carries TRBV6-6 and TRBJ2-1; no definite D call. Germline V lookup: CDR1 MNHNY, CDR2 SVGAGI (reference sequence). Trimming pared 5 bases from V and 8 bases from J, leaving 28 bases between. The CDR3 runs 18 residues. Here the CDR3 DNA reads TGTGCCAGCAGTACCCTCCCCCGGGTAAGGGTGTTTCTCGATGAGCAGTTCTTC. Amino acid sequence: CASSTLPRVRVFLDEQFF.

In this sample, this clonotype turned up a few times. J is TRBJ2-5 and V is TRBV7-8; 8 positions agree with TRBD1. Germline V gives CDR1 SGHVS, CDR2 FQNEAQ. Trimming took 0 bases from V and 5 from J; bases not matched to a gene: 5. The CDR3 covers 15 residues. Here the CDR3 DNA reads TGTGCCAGCAGCTTAGCCAACAGGGGGATTGAGACCCAGTACTTC. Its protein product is CASSLANRGIETQYF.